The 14 T cell receptor beta chains below were found in one sample sequenced in a study of T-cell memory formation after mild COVID-19. TCRdb itself ran the 5' RACE reads through MiXCR, one entry per CDR3 protein. The table records tens of thousands of distinct CDR3 sequences, more than 13% of them present only once. Sequencing used PBMCs or a T cell subset sorted from them (not recorded which). The receptors derive from a man between 18 and 29 years old who had mild COVID-19 (a few samples of this study predate the infection). Cell type and time point are not known.

The chain joins TRBV11-3 to TRBJ2-7; D gene ambiguous. This CDR3 has 11 amino acids. Trimming stripped 4 bases from V and 13 bases from J, with 14 bases between. CDR1 SGHNT and CDR2 YENEEA come from the germline V gene. DNA of the CDR3: TGTGCCAGCAGCTCCGACGGGCACACCTACTTC. It translates to CASSSDGHTYF.

This clonotype has ten or more counts. This rearrangement joins TRBV14 to TRBJ2-1; the match to TRBD1 covers 11 bases. This CDR3 region has 16 residues. In germline, CDR1 is SGHDN, CDR2 FVKESK. The V segment lost 4 bases and the J segment 3 bases; nucleotides outside the gene matches: 5. As DNA, the CDR3 is TGTGCCAGCAGCCTCCGGACAGGGGGCTTCTACAATGAGCAGTTCTTC. As protein: CASSLRTGGFYNEQFF.

This clonotype has only a few counts. The chain couples TRBV7-6 to TRBJ2-1; tentative D call: TRBD2 (7 bases). Trimming took off 3 bases at V and 0 bases at J, with 15 bases between the two ends. CDR1 SGHVS and CDR2 FNYEAQ come from the germline V gene. The CDR3 length is 17 residues. Written as DNA, the CDR3 is TGTGCCAGCAGCTTGGGGGGGGCTACTAGCTCCTACAATGAGCAGTTCTTC. The encoded protein is CASSLGGATSSYNEQFF.

A single count supports this clonotype. The chain has TRBV6-5 and TRBJ1-5, with TRBD1 matching over 10 bases. Germline V gene lookup returns CDR1 MNHEY and CDR2 SVGAGI. Trimming cost V 5 bases and J 5 bases; bases outside gene matches: 3. CDR3 length equals 14 residues. The CDR3 DNA sequence: TGTGCCAGCAGTGACAGGGGGCAGCATCAGCCCCAGCATTTT. Residues: CASSDRGQHQPQHF.

The chain couples TRBV11-2 to TRBJ2-3; 8 bases are a match to TRBD2. Germline CDR1 reads SGHAT; CDR2 reads FQNNGV. The length of the CDR3 is 17 residues. The V gene end was trimmed by 6 bases and the J gene end by 1 base; junction bases not matched to a gene: 12. The CDR3 loop is CASRGGRGALRTDTQYF. Written as DNA, the CDR3 is TGTGCCAGCAGAGGCGGGCGGGGGGCTCTCCGCACAGATACGCAGTATTTT.

This clonotype has just a few counts. The chain is built from TRBV5-1 and TRBJ2-6; possible D gene TRBD1, 6 bases. Germline CDR1 and CDR2: SGHRS and YFSETQ. V lost 1 base and J 0 bases, leaving 8 bases between the germline ends. The CDR3 covers 16 residues. CDR3 coding DNA: TGCGCCAGCAGCTTGCGGGACATCTCTGGGGCCAACGTCCTGACTTTC. As protein: CASSLRDISGANVLTF.

This clonotype came up a few times. The rearrangement uses TRBV4-1 and TRBJ2-7; D tentatively fits TRBD1 or TRBD2 (5 bases each). This CDR3 comprises 15 residues. Germline loops: CDR1 MGHRA, CDR2 YSYEKL. V was trimmed by 0 bases and J by 2 bases, leaving 11 bases between them. In DNA form, the CDR3 reads TGCGCCAGCAGCCAAGAACCGGGACGTACCTACGAGCAGTACTTC. This gives the protein CASSQEPGRTYEQYF.

This clonotype showed up just a few times. V gene TRBV6-2 or TRBV6-3 combines with J gene TRBJ2-7; TRBD2 is a possible D gene (5 bases). Germline V gene lookup returns CDR1 MNHEY and CDR2 SVGEGT. Trimming removed 2 bases from V and 1 base from J, with 9 bases in between. The CDR3 extends over 14 amino acids. CDR3 DNA sequence: TGTGCCAGCAGTTACGGGAGTAGTTCCTACGAGCAGTACTTC. Protein product: CASSYGSSSYEQYF.

This clonotype turned up a few times. J is TRBJ2-1 and V is TRBV20-1; 14 bases fit TRBD2. The CDR3 runs 16 residues. After removal of 4 bases from V and 2 bases from J, the junction contained 4 bases not matched to a gene. CDR1 and CDR2 (germline): DFQATT, SNEGSKA (reference sequence). The CDR3 loop reads CSANRLAGGPYNEQFF. In DNA, the CDR3 is TGCAGTGCTAATCGACTAGCGGGGGGGCCCTACAATGAGCAGTTCTTC.

In this sample, this clonotype turned up a few times. The chain combines TRBV6-5 with TRBJ2-6; D call uncertain. CDR1 is MNHEY and CDR2 is SVGAGI in the germline V gene. The ends were cut back, 5 bases at V and 0 bases at J, with 8 bases in the middle. This CDR3 contains 15 residues. The CDR3 reads CASSPLYSGANVLTF. The DNA of the CDR3 is TGTGCCAGCAGTCCTCTTTACTCTGGGGCCAACGTCCTGACTTTC.

This clonotype appeared many times. CDR3 sequence (DNA): TGTGCCAGCAGTCTAGGGGACGCAAGATTTTACGAGCAGTACTTC. This codes for CASSLGDARFYEQYF. The V call is TRBV6-5, the J call TRBJ2-7; possibly TRBD1 or TRBD2 for D (5 bases each). The length of the CDR3 is 15 residues. From germline, CDR1 is MNHEY and CDR2 SVGAGI. Trimming pared 5 bases from V and 4 bases from J, leaving 18 bases between.

The V and J genes are TRBV11-2 and TRBJ1-6; TRBD1 agrees at 7 bases. After removal of 5 bases from V and 9 bases from J, the junction contained 16 bases not matched to a gene. The CDR3 totals 17 residues. Looked up from germline, CDR1 is SGHAT and CDR2 is FQNNGV. The CDR3 sequence: CASSPGGSPFLGSPLHF. CDR3 bases: TGTGCCAGCAGCCCAGGGGGTAGTCCCTTTCTTGGTTCACCCCTCCACTTT.

This clonotype was observed a few times. V usage is TRBV6-6 and J usage is TRBJ2-7, with TRBD1 identical over 8 bases. The V gene end was trimmed by 5 bases and the J gene end by 4 bases; junction bases not matched to a gene: 7. Germline lookup yields CDR1 MNHNY and CDR2 SVGAGI (reference sequence). This CDR3 has 14 residues. The CDR3 DNA reads TGTGCCAGCAGTCACCGGGACAGGCCATACGAGCAGTACGTC. Translating it yields CASSHRDRPYEQYV.

The chain joins TRBV25-1 to TRBJ2-5; 7 nucleotides align to TRBD1. Trimming at V came to 4 bases and at J to 4 bases, leaving 6 bases not matched to a gene. The CDR3 runs to 14 residues. The germline gives CDR1 MGHDK, CDR2 SYGVNS. The CDR3 loop is CASSGGQSIETQYF. CDR3 coding DNA: TGTGCCAGCAGTGGGGGACAGAGCATAGAGACCCAGTACTTC.